Each of the 15 T cell receptor beta chains below was sequenced from the same sample in a study of T-cell reconstitution after alpha-beta-depleted transplantation in children. Unique molecular identifiers featured in how the TCRbeta library was prepared. TCRdb used MiXCR to reprocess the PCR reads, holding one entry per CDR3 protein. The repertoire holds approximately 1,000,000 distinct CDR3 sequences, with less than 30% as singletons. This specimen was PBMCs, mostly from graft donor cells, taken 360 days after TCRalphabeta/CD19-depleted stem cell transplant. The receptors come from a boy in the first two years of life who had a stem cell transplant for SCID, so the T cells may come from the graft donor.

The chain has TRBV5-1 and TRBJ2-3; no firm D call. Trimming pared 3 bases from V and 5 bases from J, leaving 10 bases between. The CDR3 has 13 amino acids. Per germline, CDR1 SGHRS and CDR2 YFSETQ. CDR3 region: CASSSVSEDTQYF. The DNA for the CDR3 is TGCGCCAGCAGCTCGGTCTCTGAAGATACGCAGTATTTT.

This clonotype showed up many times. Here the CDR3 reads CASSPVKGSSYNEQFF. For the CDR3, the DNA is TGCGCCAGCAGCCCAGTTAAGGGGAGCTCCTACAATGAGCAGTTCTTC. The chain uses TRBV5-1 and TRBJ2-1, with D perhaps matching TRBD1 or TRBD2 (5 bases each). Germline loops: CDR1 SGHRS, CDR2 YFSETQ. Trimming stripped 4 bases from V and 0 bases from J, with 14 bases between. The CDR3 is made up of 16 amino acids.

J is TRBJ2-5 and V is TRBV30; TRBD2 is a possible D gene (6 bases). The CDR3 is made up of 14 amino acids. Trimming cost V 0 bases and J 5 bases, with 13 bases left between them. CDR1 GTSNPN and CDR2 SVGIG come from the germline V gene (reference sequence). The CDR3 DNA reads as TGTGCCTGGAGTGTAGGCCCGGGGGTCGAGACCCAGTACTTC. Amino acids: CAWSVGPGVETQYF.

This chain joins TRBV2 and TRBJ2-4; D might be TRBD1 (6 bases). Per the germline V gene, CDR1 is SNHLY and CDR2 is FYNNEI. There are 16 residues in the CDR3. V shed 2 bases and J shed 0 bases, with 11 bases lying between them. CDR3: CASSESTGLAKNIQYF. The DNA of the CDR3 is TGTGCCAGCAGTGAATCGACAGGCCTAGCCAAAAACATTCAGTACTTC. Using reference TRBV2 and TRBJ2-4 for the parts outside the CDR3, the full variable domain is EPEVTQTPSHQVTQMGQEVILRCVPISNHLYFYWYRQILGQKVEFLVSFYNNEISEKSEIFDDQFSVERPDGSNFTLKIRSTKLEDSAMYFCASSESTGLAKNIQYFGAGTRLSVL.

With regard to this clonotype: The junction differs from germline at one of its ends, possibly a read error. This rearrangement joins TRBV7-8 to TRBJ2-5; D ambiguous. The CDR3 runs 14 residues. The germline V gene has CDR1 SGHVS and CDR2 FQNEAQ. CDR3 amino acids: CASSQKAPGPPRHF. CDR3 nucleotides: TGTGCCAGCAGCCAAAAGGCCCCTGGGCCACCCCGTCACTTC. Full variable domain (remainder filled in from reference TRBV7-8 and TRBJ2-5): GAGVSQSPRYKVAKRGQDVALRCDPISGHVSLFWYQQALGQGPEFLTYFQNEAQLDKSGLPSDRFFAERPEGSVSTLKIQRTQQEDSAVYLCASSQKAPGPPRHFGPGTRLLVL.

This clonotype was observed a handful of times. The V gene is TRBV7-9, the J gene TRBJ2-1, with D tentatively TRBD1 (5 bases). The CDR3 totals 16 residues. Trimming cost V 0 bases and J 8 bases, with 17 bases left between them. The germline V gene encodes CDR1 SEHNR and CDR2 FQNEAQ (reference sequence). This CDR3 is CASSLAQGPLADEQFF. As DNA, the CDR3 is TGTGCCAGCAGCTTAGCGCAGGGCCCCCTTGCCGATGAGCAGTTCTTC.

This clonotype was observed a few times. This chain links TRBV6-1 with TRBJ1-5; D may be TRBD1 (5 bases). The V end was cut by 4 bases, the J end by 7 bases, with 11 bases between. The CDR3 is 13 amino acids. Per germline, CDR1 MNHNS and CDR2 SASEGT. CDR3 DNA sequence: TGTGCCAGCAGTGCAGGGATTCGCCAGCCCCAGCATTTT. Amino acid sequence: CASSAGIRQPQHF.

The J gene is TRBJ2-2, the V gene TRBV12-3 or TRBV12-4; either TRBD1 or TRBD2 may supply D (5 bases each). This CDR3 comprises 15 residues. The V and J ends lost 4 bases and 3 bases respectively, with 12 bases between them. CDR3 in amino acids: CASSSLMGDTGELFF. CDR3 bases: TGTGCCAGCAGTTCCCTCATGGGGGACACCGGGGAGCTGTTTTTT.

The V call is TRBV20-1, the J call TRBJ2-3; D remains unclear. Germline CDR1 DFQATT, CDR2 SNEGSKA (reference sequence). The V and J ends lost 3 bases and 0 bases respectively, with 16 bases between them. The CDR3 sequence is 16 residues long. In DNA, the CDR3 is TGCAGTGCTAGGACCGGTTTAGGGATCAGCACAGATACGCAGTATTTT. This sequence encodes CSARTGLGISTDTQYF.

The J gene is TRBJ2-3, the V gene TRBV4-1, with D possibly being TRBD1 (5 bases). The V and J ends lost 0 bases and 4 bases respectively, with 11 bases between them. The germline gives CDR1 MGHRA, CDR2 YSYEKL. The CDR3 length is 15 residues. CDR3 sequence reads: CASSQDGARPDTQYF. DNA for the CDR3: TGCGCCAGCAGCCAAGATGGGGCCCGACCAGATACGCAGTATTTT.

This chain links TRBV20-1 with TRBJ2-2; D is unresolved. The CDR3 sequence is 14 residues long. V was pared by 3 bases and J by 6 bases, with 14 bases between. The germline V gene has CDR1 DFQATT and CDR2 SNEGSKA (reference sequence). The CDR3 protein is CSARADPRAGELFF. As DNA, the CDR3 is TGCAGTGCTAGGGCGGACCCAAGGGCCGGGGAGCTGTTTTTT.

The V gene is TRBV6-1, the J gene TRBJ2-7, with D possibly being TRBD1 (6 bases). Trimming left V 6 bases short and J 2 bases short, with 11 bases between. Germline values: CDR1 MNHNS, CDR2 SASEGT. This CDR3 comprises 13 residues. Here the CDR3 DNA reads TGTGCCAGCAGCTCACAGGGTCCCTACGAGCAGTACTTC. It is translated as CASSSQGPYEQYF.

The rearrangement joins TRBV7-9 to TRBJ2-7; 10 nucleotides align to TRBD1. The V segment lost 5 bases and the J segment 4 bases; nucleotides outside the gene matches: 5. Germline V lookup: CDR1 SEHNR, CDR2 FQNEAQ (reference sequence). This CDR3 comprises 14 residues. CDR3 protein: CASSPDRGKYEQYF. In DNA form, the CDR3 reads TGTGCCAGCAGCCCGGACAGGGGGAAGTACGAGCAGTACTTC.

The rearrangement uses TRBV2 and TRBJ1-1; D call uncertain. This CDR3 contains 13 residues. The V end was cut by 4 bases, the J end by 0 bases, with 6 bases between. Germline CDR1 is SNHLY and CDR2 is FYNNEI. DNA of the CDR3: TGTGCCAGCAGTGTAATCATGAACACTGAAGCTTTCTTT. It encodes CASSVIMNTEAFF.

This clonotype was found a few times. The V gene is TRBV7-8, the J gene TRBJ2-1, with D perhaps TRBD2 (6 bases). CDR1 is SGHVS and CDR2 is FQNEAQ in the germline V gene. V lost 1 base and J lost 11, with 12 bases in between. This CDR3 is 13 amino acids long. This chain's CDR3 is CASSLGGSGKQFF. CDR3 in DNA: TGTGCCAGCAGCTTAGGTGGTAGCGGAAAGCAGTTCTTC.